The following is a TCR beta chain sequence with its context. Its antigen is unidentified. The data derive from a study of cytomegalovirus exposure and HLA in healthy donors. Primers included in the PCR were 60 Vbeta and 13 Jbeta primers. The method was immunoSEQ multiplex PCR; TCRdb's version includes in-frame clones alone and lacks a portion of them. This table has 85,000 to 120,000 clones, about 64% appearing once. The CDR3 totals 14 residues. Germline V gene data show CDR1 as SNHLY and CDR2 as FYNNEI. Trimming removed 3 bases at V and 9 bases at J, with 12 bases between. Overall study results and limits: Data from an earlier analysis indicated that most TCR beta V segments were productive either about 90% or about 30% of the time. In a later analysis, HLA-associated TCR beta chains were more clonally expanded than equally common others. In a later analysis, a missense DCLRE1C variant was linked to TCR beta V- and J-gene trimming. Among the sequence variants, a highly shared cluster was likely an artifact of sequencing.

This sequence joins TRBV2 and TRBJ1-6; possibly TRBD1 for D (5 bases). The clonotype originates from a female donor in good health and CMV-seronegative. The sequencing sample was made of PBMCs. The CDR3 nucleotides are TGTGCCAGCAGTGAGGGGGGGAGGGGTTCACCCCTCCACTTT. Protein sequence: CASSEGGRGSPLHF.